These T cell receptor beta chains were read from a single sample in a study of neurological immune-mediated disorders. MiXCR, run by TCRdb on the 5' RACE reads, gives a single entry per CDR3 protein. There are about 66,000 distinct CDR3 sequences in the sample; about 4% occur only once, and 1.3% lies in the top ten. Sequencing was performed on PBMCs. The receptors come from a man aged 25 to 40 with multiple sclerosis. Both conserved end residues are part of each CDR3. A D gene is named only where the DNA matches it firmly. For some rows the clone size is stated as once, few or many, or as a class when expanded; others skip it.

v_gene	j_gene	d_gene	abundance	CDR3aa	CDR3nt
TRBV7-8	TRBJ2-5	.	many	CASSLYVQGAPQETQYF	TGTGCCAGCAGCTTATATGTCCAGGGCGCTCCTCAAGAGACCCAGTACTTC
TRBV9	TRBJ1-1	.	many	CASSVEDSPADTEAFF	TGTGCCAGCAGCGTAGAGGACAGCCCAGCGGACACTGAAGCTTTCTTT
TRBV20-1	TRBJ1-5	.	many	CSARPGGGGNQPQHF	TGCAGTGCTAGACCGGGCGGGGGGGGCAATCAGCCCCAGCATTTT
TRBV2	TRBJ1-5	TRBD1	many	CASSETDPGGRQPQHF	TGTGCCAGCAGTGAAACGGATCCAGGGGGGAGACAGCCCCAGCATTTT
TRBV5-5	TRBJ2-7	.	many	CASSSGAEYEQYF	TGTGCCAGCAGCTCAGGGGCAGAATACGAGCAGTACTTC
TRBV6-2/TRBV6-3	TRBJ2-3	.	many	CASSYSGRLITDTQYF	TGTGCCAGCAGTTACTCGGGACGACTCATCACAGATACGCAGTATTTT
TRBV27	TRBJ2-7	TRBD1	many	CASRKQGRAYEQYF	TGTGCCAGCAGGAAACAGGGGAGAGCCTACGAGCAGTACTTC
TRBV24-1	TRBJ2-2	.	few	CATSGGITGELFF	TGTGCCACCTCCGGAGGGATCACCGGGGAGCTGTTTTTT
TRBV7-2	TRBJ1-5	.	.	CASSPRAAGNQPQHF	TGTGCCAGCAGCCCCCGGGCGGCGGGTAATCAGCCCCAGCATTTT
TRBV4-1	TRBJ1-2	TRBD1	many	CASSPSGQAASYGYTF	TGCGCCAGCAGCCCTTCCGGACAGGCCGCCTCCTATGGCTACACCTTC
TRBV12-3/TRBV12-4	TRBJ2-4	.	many	CASSLYRVNIQYF	TGTGCCAGCAGTTTGTACAGAGTAAACATTCAGTACTTC
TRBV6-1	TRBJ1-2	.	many	CASSKLRTDGFGGYTF	TGTGCCAGCAGTAAGCTCCGGACAGACGGATTTGGAGGCTACACCTTC
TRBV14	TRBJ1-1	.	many	CASSYRRLGMNTEAFF	TGTGCCAGCAGCTACCGGAGGCTGGGGATGAACACTGAAGCTTTCTTT
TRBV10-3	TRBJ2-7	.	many	CAISEETDPFSYEQYF	TGTGCCATCAGTGAGGAGACAGATCCTTTCTCCTACGAGCAGTACTTC
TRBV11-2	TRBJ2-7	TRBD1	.	CASSYQGLPGQGRYEQYF	TGTGCCAGCAGTTACCAGGGGCTCCCGGGACAGGGGCGCTACGAGCAGTACTTC
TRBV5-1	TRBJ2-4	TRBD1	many	CASSQKGGTGGDIQYF	TGCGCCAGCAGCCAAAAGGGAGGGACAGGGGGGGACATTCAGTACTTC
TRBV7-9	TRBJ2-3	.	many	CASSFLAILTLHARDTQYF	TGTGCCAGCAGCTTTTTGGCAATACTGACACTCCATGCCAGAGATACGCAGTATTTT
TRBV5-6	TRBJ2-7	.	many	CASSLQGSYEQYF	TGTGCCAGCAGCTTGCAGGGCTCCTACGAGCAGTACTTC
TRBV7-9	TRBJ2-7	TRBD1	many	CASSPGQGAPYEQYF	TGTGCCAGCAGCCCTGGACAGGGGGCACCCTACGAGCAGTACTTC
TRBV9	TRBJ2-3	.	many	CASSVESITDTQYF	TGTGCCAGCAGCGTAGAATCAATCACAGATACGCAGTATTTT
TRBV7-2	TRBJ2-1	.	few	CASSLSSLNEQFF	TGTGCCAGCAGCTTAAGTTCCCTCAATGAGCAGTTCTTC
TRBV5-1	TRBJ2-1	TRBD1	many	CASSLAGTGANEQFF	TGCGCCAGCAGCTTGGCCGGGACAGGGGCCAATGAGCAGTTCTTC
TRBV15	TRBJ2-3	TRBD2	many	CATSRDGQRGMTDTQYF	TGTGCCACCAGCAGAGATGGCCAGCGGGGGATGACAGATACGCAGTATTTT
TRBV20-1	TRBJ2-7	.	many	CSGGDSYEQYF	TGCAGTGGGGGGGATTCCTACGAGCAGTACTTC
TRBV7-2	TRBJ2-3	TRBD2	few	CASSLRGLAGAPRTDTQYF	TGTGCCAGCAGCTTACGGGGACTAGCGGGGGCCCCGAGAACAGATACGCAGTATTTT
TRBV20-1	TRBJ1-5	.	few	CSASSGQPQHF	TGCAGTGCTAGTTCAGGTCAGCCCCAGCATTTT
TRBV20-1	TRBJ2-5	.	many	CSARVWGQETQYF	TGCAGTGCCCGGGTTTGGGGGCAAGAGACCCAGTACTTC
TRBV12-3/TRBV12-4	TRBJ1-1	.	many	CASSNRDPTLGEAFF	TGTGCCAGCAGCAACCGGGACCCGACTTTGGGTGAAGCTTTCTTT
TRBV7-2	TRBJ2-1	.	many	CASSSTGSYNEQFF	TGTGCCAGCAGCTCCACAGGATCCTACAATGAGCAGTTCTTC
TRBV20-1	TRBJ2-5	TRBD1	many	CSAREVSDRGETQYF	TGCAGTGCTAGAGAGGTGTCCGACAGGGGGGAGACCCAGTACTTC
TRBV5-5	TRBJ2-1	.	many	CASSWAGQSYNEQFF	TGTGCCAGCAGCTGGGCGGGACAGTCCTACAATGAGCAGTTCTTC
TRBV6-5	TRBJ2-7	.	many	CASSSPTRQKGEQYF	TGTGCCAGCAGTTCCCCAACCCGACAGAAAGGCGAGCAGTACTTC
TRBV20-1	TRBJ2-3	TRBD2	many	CSARAGERGGTDTQYF	TGCAGTGCTAGAGCAGGGGAGCGGGGGGGCACAGATACGCAGTATTTT
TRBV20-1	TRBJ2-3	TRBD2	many	CSAVTSGDTDTQYF	TGCAGTGCTGTCACTAGCGGGGATACAGATACGCAGTATTTT
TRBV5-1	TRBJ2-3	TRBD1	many	CASSSTGGITDTQYF	TGCGCCAGCAGCTCGACAGGGGGTATCACAGATACGCAGTATTTT
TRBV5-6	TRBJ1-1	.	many	CASSLGGSTYTEAFF	TGTGCCAGCAGCTTGGGGGGCTCCACTTACACTGAAGCTTTCTTT
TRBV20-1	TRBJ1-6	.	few	CSALKPAAGDNSPLNF	TGCAGTGCTCTCAAACCAGCGGCTGGAGATAATTCACCCCTCAACTTT
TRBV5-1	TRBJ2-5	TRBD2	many	CASSLGIAGGLETQYF	TGCGCCAGCAGCTTGGGCATAGCGGGGGGGCTCGAGACCCAGTACTTC
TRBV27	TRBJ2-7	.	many	CASSLNPLADEQYF	TGTGCCAGCAGTTTAAATCCCCTGGCGGACGAGCAGTACTTC
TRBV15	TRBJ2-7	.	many	CATSRVLDLGEQYF	TGTGCCACCAGCAGAGTACTAGATCTCGGCGAGCAGTACTTC
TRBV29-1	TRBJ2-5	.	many	CSVESGPGTQYF	TGCAGCGTTGAATCTGGGCCGGGGACCCAGTACTTC
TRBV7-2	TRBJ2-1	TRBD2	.	CASSPGDRGGHEQFF	TGTGCCAGCAGCCCCGGGGATAGGGGAGGGCATGAGCAGTTCTTC
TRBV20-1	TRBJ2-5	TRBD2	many	CSAIVPGAGGETQYF	TGCAGTGCTATTGTTCCGGGAGCGGGGGGTGAGACCCAGTACTTC
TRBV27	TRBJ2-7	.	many	CASSLKGWRSSYEQYF	TGTGCCAGCAGTTTAAAGGGGTGGAGAAGCTCCTACGAGCAGTACTTC
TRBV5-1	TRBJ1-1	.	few	CASSLELGRLGNTEAFF	TGCGCCAGCAGCTTGGAGCTGGGACGACTCGGGAACACTGAAGCTTTCTTT
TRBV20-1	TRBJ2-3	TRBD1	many	CSARGNPGDRDLRHYTDTQYF	TGCAGTGCTAGAGGCAACCCCGGGGACAGGGACTTACGACACTACACAGATACGCAGTATTTT
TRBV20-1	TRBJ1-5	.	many	CSARAGTGNQPQHF	TGCAGTGCTAGAGCGGGGACGGGCAATCAGCCCCAGCATTTT
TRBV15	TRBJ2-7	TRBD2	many	CATSSQRGPREQYF	TGTGCCACCAGCAGTCAGCGGGGGCCCAGGGAGCAGTACTTC
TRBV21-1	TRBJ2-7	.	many	CASSKASARQGEGLLLEQYF	TGTGCCAGCAGCAAAGCTTCGGCCAGACAGGGCGAGGGACTACTACTCGAGCAGTACTTC
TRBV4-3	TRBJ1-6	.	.	CASSQDPKGNSPLHF	TGCGCCAGCAGCCAAGATCCAAAGGGTAATTCACCCCTCCACTTT
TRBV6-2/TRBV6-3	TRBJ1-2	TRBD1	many	CASSYSGTGTNYGYTF	TGTGCCAGCAGTTACAGCGGGACAGGGACTAACTATGGCTACACCTTC